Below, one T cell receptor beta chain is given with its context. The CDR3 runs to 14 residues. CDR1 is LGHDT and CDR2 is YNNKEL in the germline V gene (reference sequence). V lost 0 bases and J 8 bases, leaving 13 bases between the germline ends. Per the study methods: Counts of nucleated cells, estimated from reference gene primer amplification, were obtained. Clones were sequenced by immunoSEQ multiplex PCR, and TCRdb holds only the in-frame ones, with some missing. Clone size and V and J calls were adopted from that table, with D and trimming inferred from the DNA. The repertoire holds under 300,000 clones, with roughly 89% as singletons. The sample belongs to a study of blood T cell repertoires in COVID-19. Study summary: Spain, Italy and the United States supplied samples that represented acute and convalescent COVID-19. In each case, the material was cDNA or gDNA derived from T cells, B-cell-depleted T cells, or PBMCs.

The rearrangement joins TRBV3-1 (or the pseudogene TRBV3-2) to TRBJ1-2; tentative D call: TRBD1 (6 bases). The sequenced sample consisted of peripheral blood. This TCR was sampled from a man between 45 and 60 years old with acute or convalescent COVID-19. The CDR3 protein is CASSQEGGFGGYTF. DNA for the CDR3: TGTGCCAGCAGCCAAGAAGGGGGATTCGGCGGCTACACCTTC.